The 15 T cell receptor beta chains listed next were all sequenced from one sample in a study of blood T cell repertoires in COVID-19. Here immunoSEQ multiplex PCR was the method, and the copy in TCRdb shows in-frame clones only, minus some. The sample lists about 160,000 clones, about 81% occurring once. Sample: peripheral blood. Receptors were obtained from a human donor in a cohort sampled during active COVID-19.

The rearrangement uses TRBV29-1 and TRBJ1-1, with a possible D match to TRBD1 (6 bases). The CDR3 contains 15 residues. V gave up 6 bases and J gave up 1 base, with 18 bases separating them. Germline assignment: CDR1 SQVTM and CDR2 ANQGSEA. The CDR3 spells CSVLLGTGTNTEAFF. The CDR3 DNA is TGCAGCGTCCTTTTAGGTACAGGGACGAACACTGAAGCTTTCTTT.

This chain's CDR3 is CASSADGLVSANEQFF. The CDR3, as DNA: TGTGCCAGCAGCGCGGATGGTCTCGTTTCGGCCAATGAGCAGTTCTTC. The chain joins TRBV6-4 to TRBJ2-1; D is unclear. The CDR3 is 16 residues long. The V gene lost 6 bases and the J gene lost 6 bases, with 21 bases spanning the gap. Germline V lookup: CDR1 MRHNA, CDR2 SNTAGT.

The CDR3, as DNA: TGTGCCAGCAGCCCCCTCAGGGGCACTGAAGCTTTCTTT. It encodes CASSPLRGTEAFF. This rearrangement joins TRBV7-2 to TRBJ1-1; weak D call: TRBD1 (6 bases). The CDR3 has 13 amino acids. The V gene lost 5 bases and the J gene lost 4 bases, with 11 bases spanning the gap. In germline, CDR1 is SGHTA, CDR2 FQGNSA.

CDR3 residues: CASTARRGQETQYF. In DNA, the CDR3 is TGTGCCAGCACCGCCCGAAGGGGGCAAGAGACCCAGTACTTC. This chain uses TRBV6-5 with TRBJ2-5; D might be TRBD1 (6 bases). Germline V gene lookup returns CDR1 MNHEY and CDR2 SVGAGI. The CDR3 runs to 14 residues. V was trimmed by 7 bases and J by 2 bases, leaving 14 bases between them.

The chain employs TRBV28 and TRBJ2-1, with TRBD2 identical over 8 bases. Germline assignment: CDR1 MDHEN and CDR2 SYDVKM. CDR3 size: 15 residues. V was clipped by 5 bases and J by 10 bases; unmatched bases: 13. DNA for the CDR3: TGTGCCAGCAGTCGAATGGCCGGGGGGGCATGGGAGCAGTTCTTC. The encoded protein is CASSRMAGGAWEQFF. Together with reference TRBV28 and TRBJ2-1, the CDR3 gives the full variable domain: DVKVTQSSRYLVKRTGEKVFLECVQDMDHENMFWYRQDPGLGLRLIYFSYDVKMKEKGDIPEGYSVSREKKERFSLILESASTNQTSMYLCASSRMAGGAWEQFFGPGTRLTVL.

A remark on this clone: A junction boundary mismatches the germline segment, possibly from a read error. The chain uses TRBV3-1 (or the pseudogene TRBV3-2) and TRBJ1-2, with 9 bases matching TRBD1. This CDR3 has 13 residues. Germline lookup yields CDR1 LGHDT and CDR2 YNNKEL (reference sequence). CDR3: CASSQGQGYGYTF. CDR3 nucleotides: TGTGCCAGCAGTCAAGGACAGGGGTATGGCTACACCTTC.

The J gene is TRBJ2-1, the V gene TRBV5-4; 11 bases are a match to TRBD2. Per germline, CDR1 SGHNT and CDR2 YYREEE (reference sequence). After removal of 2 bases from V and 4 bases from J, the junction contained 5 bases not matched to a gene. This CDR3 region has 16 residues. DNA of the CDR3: TGTGCCAGCAGCTTATCTAGCGGGAGGCTATACAATGAGCAGTTCTTC. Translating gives CASSLSSGRLYNEQFF.

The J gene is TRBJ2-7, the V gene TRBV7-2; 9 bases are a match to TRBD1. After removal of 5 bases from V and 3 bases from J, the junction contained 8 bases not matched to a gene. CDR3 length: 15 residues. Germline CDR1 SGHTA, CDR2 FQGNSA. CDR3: CASSAETGGGYEQYF. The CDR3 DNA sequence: TGTGCCAGCAGCGCCGAGACAGGGGGTGGCTACGAGCAGTACTTC.

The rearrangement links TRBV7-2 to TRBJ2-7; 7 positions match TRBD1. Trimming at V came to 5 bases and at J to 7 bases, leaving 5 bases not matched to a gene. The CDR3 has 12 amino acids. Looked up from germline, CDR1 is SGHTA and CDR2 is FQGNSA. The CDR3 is CASSRRDREQYF. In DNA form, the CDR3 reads TGTGCCAGCAGCCGTAGGGACAGAGAGCAGTACTTC. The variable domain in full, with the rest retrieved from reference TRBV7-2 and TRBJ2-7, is GAGVSQSPSNKVTEKGKDVELRCDPISGHTALYWYRQSLGQGLEFLIYFQGNSAPDKSGLPSDRFSAERTGGSVSTLTIQRTQQEDSAVYLCASSRRDREQYFGPGTRLTVT.

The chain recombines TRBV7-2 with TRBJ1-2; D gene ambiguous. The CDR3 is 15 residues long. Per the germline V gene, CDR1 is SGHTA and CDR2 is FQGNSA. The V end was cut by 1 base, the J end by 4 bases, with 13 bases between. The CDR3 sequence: CASSLGLGLGYGYTF. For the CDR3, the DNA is TGTGCCAGCAGCTTAGGTCTGGGCTTGGGCTATGGCTACACCTTC.

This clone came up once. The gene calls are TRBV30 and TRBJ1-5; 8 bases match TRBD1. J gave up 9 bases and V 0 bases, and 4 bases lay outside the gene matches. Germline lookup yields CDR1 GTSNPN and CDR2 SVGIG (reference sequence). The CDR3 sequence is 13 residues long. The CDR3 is CAWSVQGDTPQHF. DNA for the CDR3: TGTGCCTGGAGTGTACAGGGGGACACGCCCCAGCATTTT.

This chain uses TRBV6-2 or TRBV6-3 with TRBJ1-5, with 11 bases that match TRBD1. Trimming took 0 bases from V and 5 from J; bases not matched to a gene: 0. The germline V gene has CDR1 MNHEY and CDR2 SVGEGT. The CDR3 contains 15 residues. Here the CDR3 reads CASSYSDRGHQPQHF. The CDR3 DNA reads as TGTGCCAGCAGTTACTCGGACAGGGGGCATCAGCCCCAGCATTTT.

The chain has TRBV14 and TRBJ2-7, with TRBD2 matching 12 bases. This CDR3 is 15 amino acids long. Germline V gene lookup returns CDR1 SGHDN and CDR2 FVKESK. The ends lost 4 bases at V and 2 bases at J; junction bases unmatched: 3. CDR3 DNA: TGTGCCAGCAGCCCTCTAGCGGGGGGGCCCTACGAGCAGTACTTC. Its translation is CASSPLAGGPYEQYF.

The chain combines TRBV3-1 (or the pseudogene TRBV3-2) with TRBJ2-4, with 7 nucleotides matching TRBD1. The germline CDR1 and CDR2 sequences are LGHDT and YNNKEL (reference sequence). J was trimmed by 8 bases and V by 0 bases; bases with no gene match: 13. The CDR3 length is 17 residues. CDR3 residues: CASSQEHHRGPTYIQYF. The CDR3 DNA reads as TGTGCCAGCAGCCAAGAACATCACAGGGGCCCCACCTACATTCAGTACTTC.

CDR3 residues: CASSLGGQMNTEAFF. In DNA, the CDR3 is TGTGCCAGCAGCTTAGGTGGTCAGATGAACACTGAAGCTTTCTTT. The chain is built from TRBV7-9 and TRBJ1-1; no firm D call. The CDR3 contains 15 residues. Germline CDR1 and CDR2: SEHNR and FQNEAQ (reference sequence). V gave up 1 base and J gave up 0 bases, with 9 bases separating them.